This T cell receptor beta chain appears in the sequencing data of a study of blood T cell repertoires in COVID-19. Profiling relied on immunoSEQ multiplex PCR, and the TCRdb table lists in-frame clones only, not all of them. The repertoire consists of more than 150,000 clones, with around 80% occurring once and the leading ten covering roughly 2.8%. The ends lost 3 bases at V and 7 bases at J; junction bases unmatched: 8. The CDR3 covers 16 residues. Germline assignment: CDR1 SGHTA and CDR2 FQGNSA. The rearrangement links TRBV7-2 to TRBJ2-3; 12 nucleotides line up with TRBD2. What was sequenced was peripheral blood. The origin of this receptor is a woman older than 75 with active or convalescent COVID-19. The chain's CDR3 is CASSFRLAGVANTQYF. CDR3 in DNA: TGTGCCAGCAGCTTCCGACTAGCGGGGGTCGCGAATACGCAGTATTTT.